This T cell receptor (beta chain) comes out of a study of T cell changes during pregnancy in multiple sclerosis. This CDR3 contains 15 residues. Germline loops: CDR1 SGHDT, CDR2 YYEEEE. The ends lost 0 bases at V and 3 bases at J; junction bases unmatched: 2. This table comes from immunoSEQ multiplex PCR, and its TCRdb copy is limited to in-frame clones, with some not included. The repertoire holds 25,000 to 30,000 clones, with 90% to 95% as singletons. This sequence was found in a female donor with multiple sclerosis, enrolled in a pregnancy study. The chain links TRBV5-6 to TRBJ1-1; TRBD1 agrees at 10 bases. Sequencing used CD4+ T cells from peripheral blood mononuclear cells, obtained after pregnancy. The CDR3 nucleotides read TGTGCCAGCAGCTTGGGACAGGGGGCCTACACTGAAGCTTTCTTT. It is translated as CASSLGQGAYTEAFF.